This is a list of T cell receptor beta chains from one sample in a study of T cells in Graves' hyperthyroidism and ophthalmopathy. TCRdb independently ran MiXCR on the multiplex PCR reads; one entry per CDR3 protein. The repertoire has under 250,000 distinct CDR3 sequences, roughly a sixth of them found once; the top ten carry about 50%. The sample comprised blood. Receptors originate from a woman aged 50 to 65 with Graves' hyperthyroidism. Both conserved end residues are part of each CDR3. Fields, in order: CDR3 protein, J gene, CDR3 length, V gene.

CDR3aa: CSASKEGSDTEAFF
j_gene: TRBJ1-1
len: 14
v_gene: TRBV20-1

CDR3aa: CASSLYPDRGKGYTF
j_gene: TRBJ1-2
len: 15
v_gene: TRBV27

CDR3aa: CSAPTSGRLTDTQYF
j_gene: TRBJ2-3
len: 15
v_gene: TRBV20-1

CDR3aa: CASKTLGQFGYTF
j_gene: TRBJ1-2
len: 13
v_gene: TRBV28

CDR3aa: CASSQARSSGSFETQYF
j_gene: TRBJ2-5
len: 17
v_gene: TRBV14

CDR3aa: CASSPGTAMNTEAFF
j_gene: TRBJ1-1
len: 15
v_gene: TRBV7-2

CDR3aa: CAKPSDARTDTQYF
j_gene: TRBJ2-3
len: 14
v_gene: TRBV7-2

CDR3aa: CASSFRGPVDEQFF
j_gene: TRBJ2-1
len: 14
v_gene: TRBV12-3/TRBV12-4

CDR3aa: CASSLLGRAGETQYF
j_gene: TRBJ2-5
len: 15
v_gene: TRBV7-7

CDR3aa: CSVAGTGRETQHF
j_gene: TRBJ2-5
len: 13
v_gene: TRBV29-1

CDR3aa: CASSSPQGGFTEAFF
j_gene: TRBJ1-1
len: 15
v_gene: TRBV28

CDR3aa: CSATRVNQPQHF
j_gene: TRBJ1-5
len: 12
v_gene: TRBV20-1

CDR3aa: CASSPPGGAANEKLFF
j_gene: TRBJ1-4
len: 16
v_gene: TRBV18

CDR3aa: CASSLGTGRAEQYF
j_gene: TRBJ2-7
len: 14
v_gene: TRBV6-1

CDR3aa: CASSPGLAKYEQYF
j_gene: TRBJ2-7
len: 14
v_gene: TRBV7-3

CDR3aa: CASSQDRGGGDAFF
j_gene: TRBJ1-1
len: 14
v_gene: TRBV4-1

CDR3aa: CASSPRLAGVNEQFF
j_gene: TRBJ2-1
len: 15
v_gene: TRBV13

CDR3aa: CSAIFAGWADTQYF
j_gene: TRBJ2-3
len: 14
v_gene: TRBV20-1

CDR3aa: CASSLESSGRAVQYF
j_gene: TRBJ2-5
len: 15
v_gene: TRBV5-1

CDR3aa: CASSPLGGAEQFF
j_gene: TRBJ2-1
len: 13
v_gene: TRBV28

CDR3aa: CSVEGALRGLDYEQYF
j_gene: TRBJ2-7
len: 16
v_gene: TRBV29-1

CDR3aa: CASQLRTGDYEQYF
j_gene: TRBJ2-7
len: 14
v_gene: TRBV28

CDR3aa: CASSPLKRDRGHTEAFF
j_gene: TRBJ1-1
len: 17
v_gene: TRBV4-1

CDR3aa: CASSLEQGADEQYF
j_gene: TRBJ2-7
len: 14
v_gene: TRBV5-1

CDR3aa: CASSYGDRNLNTEAFF
j_gene: TRBJ1-1
len: 16
v_gene: TRBV11-2

CDR3aa: CASSLGGVGPLHF
j_gene: TRBJ1-6
len: 13
v_gene: TRBV7-2

CDR3aa: CASRETVDTF
j_gene: TRBJ1-2
len: 10
v_gene: TRBV9

CDR3aa: CASSLGPRMNTEAFF
j_gene: TRBJ1-1
len: 15
v_gene: TRBV12-3/TRBV12-4

CDR3aa: CATSDPRQDSNYGYTF
j_gene: TRBJ1-2
len: 16
v_gene: TRBV24-1

CDR3aa: CASSARTGSTDTQYF
j_gene: TRBJ2-3
len: 15
v_gene: TRBV9

CDR3aa: CASSSQGARGTEAFF
j_gene: TRBJ1-1
len: 15
v_gene: TRBV7-6

CDR3aa: CACGAVIRNQPQHF
j_gene: TRBJ1-5
len: 14
v_gene: TRBV28

CDR3aa: CASSFKAISADTQYF
j_gene: TRBJ2-3
len: 15
v_gene: TRBV27

CDR3aa: CASSPLGGDTGELFF
j_gene: TRBJ2-2
len: 15
v_gene: TRBV11-3

CDR3aa: CASSIYRVTNTGELFF
j_gene: TRBJ2-2
len: 16
v_gene: TRBV19

CDR3aa: CASSQELGTSGPQGGDTQYF
j_gene: TRBJ2-3
len: 20
v_gene: TRBV4-2

CDR3aa: CASSLTGPLYGYTF
j_gene: TRBJ1-2
len: 14
v_gene: TRBV28

CDR3aa: CASSPRTGDSVNTIYF
j_gene: TRBJ1-3
len: 16
v_gene: TRBV2

CDR3aa: CASSMGVMNTEAFF
j_gene: TRBJ1-1
len: 14
v_gene: TRBV19

CDR3aa: CASSEYGPGGVTEAFF
j_gene: TRBJ1-1
len: 16
v_gene: TRBV9

CDR3aa: CASSLDPLATSTDTQYF
j_gene: TRBJ2-3
len: 17
v_gene: TRBV11-3

CDR3aa: CASSAQLRQDEKLFF
j_gene: TRBJ1-4
len: 15
v_gene: TRBV7-6

CDR3aa: CASSQLRGNNEQFF
j_gene: TRBJ2-1
len: 14
v_gene: TRBV11-2

CDR3aa: CASSTTSGQETQYF
j_gene: TRBJ2-5
len: 14
v_gene: TRBV28

CDR3aa: CASSETGQNYGYTF
j_gene: TRBJ1-2
len: 14
v_gene: TRBV5-1

CDR3aa: CASSPHLVSGNTIYF
j_gene: TRBJ1-3
len: 15
v_gene: TRBV11-2

CDR3aa: CASSVGHGSYEQYF
j_gene: TRBJ2-7
len: 14
v_gene: TRBV9

CDR3aa: CSASHMKLAGDTDTQYF
j_gene: TRBJ2-3
len: 17
v_gene: TRBV20-1

CDR3aa: CAWSKGPGTGYTF
j_gene: TRBJ1-2
len: 13
v_gene: TRBV30

CDR3aa: CAWSVQWGPQHF
j_gene: TRBJ1-5
len: 12
v_gene: TRBV30

CDR3aa: CASTLGGNTEAFF
j_gene: TRBJ1-1
len: 13
v_gene: TRBV7-8

CDR3aa: CSVARFGTSGSQETQYF
j_gene: TRBJ2-5
len: 17
v_gene: TRBV29-1

CDR3aa: CASRMTGDYGYTF
j_gene: TRBJ1-2
len: 13
v_gene: TRBV19